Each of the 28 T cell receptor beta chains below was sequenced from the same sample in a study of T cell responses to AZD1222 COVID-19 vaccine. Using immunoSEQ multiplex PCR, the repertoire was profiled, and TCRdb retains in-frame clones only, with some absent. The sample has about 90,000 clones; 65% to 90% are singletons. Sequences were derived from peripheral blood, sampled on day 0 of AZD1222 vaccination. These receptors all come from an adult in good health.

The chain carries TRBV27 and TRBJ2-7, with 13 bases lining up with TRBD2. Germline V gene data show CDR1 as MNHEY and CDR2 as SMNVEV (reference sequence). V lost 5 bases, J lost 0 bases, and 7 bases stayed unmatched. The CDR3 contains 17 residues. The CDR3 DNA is TGTGCCAGCAGTCCTCTAGGACTAGCGGGAGTCTCCTACGAGCAGTACTTC. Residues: CASSPLGLAGVSYEQYF.

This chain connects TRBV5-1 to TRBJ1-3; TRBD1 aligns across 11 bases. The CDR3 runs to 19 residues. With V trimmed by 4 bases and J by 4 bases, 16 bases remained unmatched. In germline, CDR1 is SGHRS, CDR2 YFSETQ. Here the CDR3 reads CASSPSGTGGTRAGNTIYF. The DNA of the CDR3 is TGCGCCAGCAGCCCCTCCGGGACAGGGGGTACAAGAGCAGGAAACACCATATATTTT.

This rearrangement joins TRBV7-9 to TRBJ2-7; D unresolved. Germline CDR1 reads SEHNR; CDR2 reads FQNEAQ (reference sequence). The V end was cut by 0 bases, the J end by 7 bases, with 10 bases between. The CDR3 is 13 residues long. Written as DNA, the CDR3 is TGTGCCAGCAGCTTAGCGCACGGTGGAGAGCAGTACTTC. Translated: CASSLAHGGEQYF.

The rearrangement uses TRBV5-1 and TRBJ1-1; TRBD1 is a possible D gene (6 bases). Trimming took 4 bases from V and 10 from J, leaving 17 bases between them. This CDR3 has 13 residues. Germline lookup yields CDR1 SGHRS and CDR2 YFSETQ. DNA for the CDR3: TGCGCCAGCAGCGGGGACAACACTCGGGGAGCTTTCTTT. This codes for CASSGDNTRGAFF. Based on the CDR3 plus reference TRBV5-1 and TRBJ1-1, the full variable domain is KAGVTQTPRYLIKTRGQQVTLSCSPISGHRSVSWYQQTPGQGLQFLFEYFSETQRNKGNFPGRFSGRQFSNSRSEMNVSTLELGDSALYLCASSGDNTRGAFFGQGTRLTVV.

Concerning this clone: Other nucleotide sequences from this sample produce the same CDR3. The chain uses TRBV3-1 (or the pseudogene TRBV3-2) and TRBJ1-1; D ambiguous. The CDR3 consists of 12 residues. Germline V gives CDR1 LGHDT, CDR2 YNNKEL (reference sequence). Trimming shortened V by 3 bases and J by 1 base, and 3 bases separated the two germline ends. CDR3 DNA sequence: TGTGCCAGCAGCCAGAGGAACACTGAAGCTTTCTTT. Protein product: CASSQRNTEAFF.

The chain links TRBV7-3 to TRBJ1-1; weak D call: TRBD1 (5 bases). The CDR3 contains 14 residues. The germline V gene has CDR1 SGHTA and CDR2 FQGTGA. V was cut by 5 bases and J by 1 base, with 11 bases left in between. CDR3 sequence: CASSLGPWNTEAFF. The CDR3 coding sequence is TGTGCCAGCAGCCTGGGACCCTGGAACACTGAAGCTTTCTTT.

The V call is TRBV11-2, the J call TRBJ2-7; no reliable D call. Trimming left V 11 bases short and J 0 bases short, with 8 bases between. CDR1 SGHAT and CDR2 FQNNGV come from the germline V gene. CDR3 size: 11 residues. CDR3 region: CAVQSSYEQYF. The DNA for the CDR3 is TGTGCCGTACAGAGCTCCTACGAGCAGTACTTC.

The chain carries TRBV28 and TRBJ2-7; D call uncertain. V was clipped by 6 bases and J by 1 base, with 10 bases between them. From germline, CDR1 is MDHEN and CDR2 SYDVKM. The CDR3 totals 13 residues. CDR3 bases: TGTGCCAGCAGACCGACACCTTCCTACGAGCAGTACTTC. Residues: CASRPTPSYEQYF. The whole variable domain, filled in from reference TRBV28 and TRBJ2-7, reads DVKVTQSSRYLVKRTGEKVFLECVQDMDHENMFWYRQDPGLGLRLIYFSYDVKMKEKGDIPEGYSVSREKKERFSLILESASTNQTSMYLCASRPTPSYEQYFGPGTRLTVT.

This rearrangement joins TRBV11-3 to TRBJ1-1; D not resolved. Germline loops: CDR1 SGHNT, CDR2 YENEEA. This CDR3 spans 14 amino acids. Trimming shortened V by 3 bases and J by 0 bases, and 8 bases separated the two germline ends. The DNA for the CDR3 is TGTGCCAGCAGCTTGAGCAGAATGAACACTGAAGCTTTCTTT. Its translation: CASSLSRMNTEAFF.

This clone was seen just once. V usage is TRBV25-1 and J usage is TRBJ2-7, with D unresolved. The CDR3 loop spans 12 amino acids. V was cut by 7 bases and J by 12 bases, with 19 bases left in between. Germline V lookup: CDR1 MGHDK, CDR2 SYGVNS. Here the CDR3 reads CASTAPDNRAYF. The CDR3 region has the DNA TGTGCCAGCACCGCGCCCGACAATAGAGCGTACTTC.

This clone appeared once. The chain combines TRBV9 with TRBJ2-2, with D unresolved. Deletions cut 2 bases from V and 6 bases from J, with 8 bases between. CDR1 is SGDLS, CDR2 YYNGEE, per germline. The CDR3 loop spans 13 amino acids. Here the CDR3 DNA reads TGTGCCAGCAGCGTTGTTGATGCCGGGGAGCTGTTTTTT. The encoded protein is CASSVVDAGELFF. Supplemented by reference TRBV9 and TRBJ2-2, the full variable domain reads DSGVTQTPKHLITATGQRVTLRCSPRSGDLSVYWYQQSLDQGLQFLIQYYNGEERAKGNILERFSAQQFPDLHSELNLSSLELGDSALYFCASSVVDAGELFFGEGSRLTVL.

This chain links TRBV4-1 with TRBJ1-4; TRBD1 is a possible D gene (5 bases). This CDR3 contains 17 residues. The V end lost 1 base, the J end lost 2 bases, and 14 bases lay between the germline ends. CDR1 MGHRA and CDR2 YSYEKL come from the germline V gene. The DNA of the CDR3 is TGCGCCAGCAGCCAAGGCTGGAGGGGAGGGACTAATGAAAAACTGTTTTTT. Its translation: CASSQGWRGGTNEKLFF.

DNA for the CDR3: TGTGCCAGCAGTTTAGCGGGAGATATCCACGAGCAGTACTTC. Residues: CASSLAGDIHEQYF. The gene calls are TRBV28 and TRBJ2-7, with 7 bases fitting TRBD2. The V gene end was trimmed by 2 bases and the J gene end by 5 bases; junction bases not matched to a gene: 6. This CDR3 has 14 residues. Germline assignment: CDR1 MDHEN and CDR2 SYDVKM.

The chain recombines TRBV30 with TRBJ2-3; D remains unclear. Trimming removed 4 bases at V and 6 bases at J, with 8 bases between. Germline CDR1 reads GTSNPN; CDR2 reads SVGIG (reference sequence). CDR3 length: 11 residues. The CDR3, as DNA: TGTGCCTGGACCAGGCCCGATACGCAGTATTTT. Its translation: CAWTRPDTQYF.

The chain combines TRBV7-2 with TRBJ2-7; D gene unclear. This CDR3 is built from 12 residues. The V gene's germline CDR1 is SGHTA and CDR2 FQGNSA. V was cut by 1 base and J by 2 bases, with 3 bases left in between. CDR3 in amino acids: CASSLGAYEQYF. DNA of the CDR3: TGTGCCAGCAGCTTAGGGGCCTACGAGCAGTACTTC.

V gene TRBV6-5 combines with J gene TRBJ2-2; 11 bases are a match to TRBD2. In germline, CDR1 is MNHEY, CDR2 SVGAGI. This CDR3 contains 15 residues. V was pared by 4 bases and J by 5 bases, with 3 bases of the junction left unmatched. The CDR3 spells CASSSGTSGTGELFF. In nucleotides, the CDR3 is TGTGCCAGCAGTTCGGGGACTAGCGGTACCGGGGAGCTGTTTTTT.

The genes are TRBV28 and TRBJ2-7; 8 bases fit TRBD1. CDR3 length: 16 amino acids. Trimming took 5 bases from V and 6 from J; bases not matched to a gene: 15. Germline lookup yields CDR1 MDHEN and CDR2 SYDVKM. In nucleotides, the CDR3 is TGTGCCAGCAGTATCTTACCCGGGACAGGTGGGGGCGAGCAGTACTTC. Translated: CASSILPGTGGGEQYF.

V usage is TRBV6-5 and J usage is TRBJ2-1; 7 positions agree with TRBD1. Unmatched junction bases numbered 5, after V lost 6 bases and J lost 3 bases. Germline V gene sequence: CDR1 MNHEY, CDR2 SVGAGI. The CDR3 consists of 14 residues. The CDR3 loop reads CASRGQTYYNEQFF. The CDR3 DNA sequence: TGTGCCAGCAGGGGACAGACCTACTACAATGAGCAGTTCTTC.

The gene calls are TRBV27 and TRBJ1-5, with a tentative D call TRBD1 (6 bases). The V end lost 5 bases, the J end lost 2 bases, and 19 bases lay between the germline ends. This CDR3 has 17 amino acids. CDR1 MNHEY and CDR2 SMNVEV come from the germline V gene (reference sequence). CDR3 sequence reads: CASSPVVYRDGNQPQHF. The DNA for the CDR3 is TGTGCCAGCAGTCCCGTGGTGTACAGGGACGGCAATCAGCCCCAGCATTTT.

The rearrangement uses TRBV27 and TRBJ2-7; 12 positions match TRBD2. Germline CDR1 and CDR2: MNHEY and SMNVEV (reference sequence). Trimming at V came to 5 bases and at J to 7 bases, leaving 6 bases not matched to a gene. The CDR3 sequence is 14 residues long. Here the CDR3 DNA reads TGTGCCAGCAGTCGCCTAGGACTAGCGGGAGAGCAGTACTTC. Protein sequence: CASSRLGLAGEQYF.

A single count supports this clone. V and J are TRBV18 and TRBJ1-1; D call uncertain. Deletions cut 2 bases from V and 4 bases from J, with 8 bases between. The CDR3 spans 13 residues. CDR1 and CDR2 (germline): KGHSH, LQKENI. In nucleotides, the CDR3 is TGTGCCAGCTCACCAGTGGAAGTCACTGAAGCTTTCTTT. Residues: CASSPVEVTEAFF.

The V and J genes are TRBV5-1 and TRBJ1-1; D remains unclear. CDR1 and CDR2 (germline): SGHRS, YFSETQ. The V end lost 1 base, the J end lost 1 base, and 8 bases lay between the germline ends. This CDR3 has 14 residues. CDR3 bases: TGCGCCAGCAGCTTGATGGGGAGGAACACTGAAGCTTTCTTT. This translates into CASSLMGRNTEAFF.

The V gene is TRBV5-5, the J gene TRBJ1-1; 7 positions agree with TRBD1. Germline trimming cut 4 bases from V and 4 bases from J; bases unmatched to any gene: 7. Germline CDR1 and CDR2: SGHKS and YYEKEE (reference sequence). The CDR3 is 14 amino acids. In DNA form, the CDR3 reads TGTGCCAGCAGCCGGCGACAGGGCGGCACTGAAGCTTTCTTT. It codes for CASSRRQGGTEAFF.

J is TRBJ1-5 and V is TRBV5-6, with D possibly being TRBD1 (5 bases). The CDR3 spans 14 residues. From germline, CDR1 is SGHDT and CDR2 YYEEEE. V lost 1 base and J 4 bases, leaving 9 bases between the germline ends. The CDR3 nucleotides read TGTGCCAGCAGCTTGTGGGGGGGTAATCAGCCCCAGCATTTT. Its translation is CASSLWGGNQPQHF.

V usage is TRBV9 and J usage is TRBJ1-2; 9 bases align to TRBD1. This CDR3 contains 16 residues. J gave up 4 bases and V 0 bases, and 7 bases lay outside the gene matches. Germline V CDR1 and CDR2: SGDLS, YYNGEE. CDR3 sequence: CASSVGGLTGGYGYTF. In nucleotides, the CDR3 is TGTGCCAGCAGCGTAGGAGGATTGACAGGGGGCTATGGCTACACCTTC.

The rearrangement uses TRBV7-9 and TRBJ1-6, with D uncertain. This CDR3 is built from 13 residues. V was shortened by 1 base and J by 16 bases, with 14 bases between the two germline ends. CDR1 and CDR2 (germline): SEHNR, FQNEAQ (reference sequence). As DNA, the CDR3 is TGTGCCAGCAGCTTAGGAGCGGCAGCCCCACTCCACTTT. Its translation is CASSLGAAAPLHF.

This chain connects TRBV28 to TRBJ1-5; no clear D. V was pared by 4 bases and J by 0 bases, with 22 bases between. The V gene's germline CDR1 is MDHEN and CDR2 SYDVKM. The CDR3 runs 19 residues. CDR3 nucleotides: TGTGCCAGCAGTTCCCTGACGGTCATCCTTAGTTATAGCAATCAGCCCCAGCATTTT. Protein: CASSSLTVILSYSNQPQHF.

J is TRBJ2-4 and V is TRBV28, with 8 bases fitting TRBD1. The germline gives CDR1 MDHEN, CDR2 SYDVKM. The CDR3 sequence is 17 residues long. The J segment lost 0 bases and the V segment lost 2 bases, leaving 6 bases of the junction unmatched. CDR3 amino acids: CASSLQQGALAKNIQYF. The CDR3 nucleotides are TGTGCCAGCAGTTTACAGCAGGGGGCCTTAGCCAAAAACATTCAGTACTTC.